Listed here are 4 T cell receptor beta chains from one sample, sequenced in a study of blood T cell repertoires in COVID-19. The assay was immunoSEQ multiplex PCR, and TCRdb's table has in-frame clones only and misses some. The sample lists under 200,000 clones, approximately 88% occurring once. The sequencing input was PBMCs or T cells enriched from blood (not recorded which). These TCRs come from a woman under 30 who had recovered from COVID-19.

CDR3 sequence reads: CASSQGLAGTDTQYF. The CDR3 region has the DNA TGTGCCAGCAGCCAAGGACTAGCGGGTACAGATACGCAGTATTTT. The chain combines TRBV3-1 (or the pseudogene TRBV3-2) with TRBJ2-3; 10 nucleotides line up with TRBD2. Germline V lookup: CDR1 LGHDT, CDR2 YNNKEL (reference sequence). V lost 1 base, J lost 3 bases, and 1 base stayed unmatched. The CDR3 sequence is 15 residues long.

The chain combines TRBV11-2 with TRBJ2-2; 11 positions match TRBD2. This CDR3 contains 17 residues. The germline V gene has CDR1 SGHAT and CDR2 FQNNGV. J lost 1 base, V lost 4 bases, and 5 bases had no gene match. For the CDR3, the DNA is TGTGCCAGCAGCTCCGGGCTAGCGGGGGGGAACACCGGGGAGCTGTTTTTT. This encodes CASSSGLAGGNTGELFF.

V gene TRBV13 combines with J gene TRBJ1-2; D is ambiguous. Germline values: CDR1 PRHDT, CDR2 FYEKMQ (reference sequence). Trimming took 8 bases from V and 0 from J, leaving 19 bases between them. The CDR3 sequence is 16 residues long. The CDR3 reads CASRRLFSEANYGYTF. The DNA for the CDR3 is TGTGCCAGCCGCCGACTTTTTTCGGAGGCTAACTATGGCTACACCTTC. The full variable domain, completed using reference TRBV13 and TRBJ1-2, is AAGVIQSPRHLIKEKRETATLKCYPIPRHDTVYWYQQGPGQDPQFLISFYEKMQSDKGSIPDRFSAQQFSDYHSELNMSSLELGDSALYFCASRRLFSEANYGYTFGSGTRLTVV.

The chain combines TRBV10-3 with TRBJ2-7; possible D gene TRBD1, 5 bases. The CDR3 totals 13 residues. Germline CDR1 reads ENHRY; CDR2 reads SYGVKD. Between the trimmed V and J ends, which lost 4 bases and 2 bases, there was a span of 9 bases. CDR3: CAISGGSTYEQYF. The CDR3 DNA follows: TGTGCCATCAGTGGGGGCAGTACCTACGAGCAGTACTTC.